This is a list of T cell receptor beta chains from one sample in a study of T cells in Graves' hyperthyroidism and ophthalmopathy. TCRdb called the multiplex PCR reads again in MiXCR, with one record for every CDR3 protein. The sample has hundreds of thousands of distinct CDR3 sequences; around 20% are singletons. The sequenced sample consisted of blood. These receptors came from a man aged 25 to 40 with Graves' ophthalmopathy. The CDR3 runs from the conserved cysteine through the conserved F or W. Fields, in order: clone size, V gene, J gene, D gene, CDR3 protein, CDR3 DNA. The D gene is left open where the match is weak. The size of a clone is reported for some rows only, either as once, few or many, or as a class for expanded clones.

.	TRBV15	TRBJ2-7	.	CATSSNRGAEQYF	TGTGCCACCAGCAGCAACCGGGGCGCCGAGCAGTACTTC
.	TRBV28	TRBJ2-4	.	CASGPLQYF	TGTGCCAGCGGACCGCTTCAGTACTTC
.	TRBV28	TRBJ1-4	.	CVSRRGLNEKLFF	TGTGTCTCACGTCGGGGATTAAATGAAAAACTGTTTTTT
.	TRBV3-1	TRBJ2-1	TRBD1	CASSQASGQTTHQFF	TGTGCCAGCAGCCAAGCGTCGGGACAGACAACTCACCAGTTCTTC
.	TRBV20-1	TRBJ2-3	.	CSARGPGLDTQYF	TGCAGTGCTAGAGGGCCGGGACTGGATACGCAGTATTTT
many	TRBV5-1	TRBJ2-1	.	CASSFGPDNEQFF	TGCGCCAGCAGCTTCGGGCCTGACAATGAGCAGTTCTTC
.	TRBV7-2	TRBJ2-7	.	CASSPDRSRTYEQYF	TGTGCCAGCAGCCCAGACAGGTCCCGAACCTACGAGCAGTACTTC
.	TRBV25-1	TRBJ2-7	.	CASSQSGVQYF	TGTGCCAGCAGTCAATCCGGGGTGCAGTACTTC
.	TRBV20-1	TRBJ2-5	TRBD1	CSASLGTGGQETQYF	TGCAGTGCTAGTTTGGGGACAGGGGGGCAAGAGACCCAGTACTTC
.	TRBV9	TRBJ2-1	TRBD1	CASSVGPGQGIPYNEQFF	TGTGCCAGCAGCGTAGGGCCGGGACAGGGGATCCCCTACAATGAGCAGTTCTTC
many	TRBV28	TRBJ1-1	.	CASSFNQAGRAFF	TGTGCCAGCAGTTTTAATCAGGCGGGTCGCGCTTTCTTT
few	TRBV4-1	TRBJ2-6	.	CASSQDEGAGANVLTF	TGCGCCAGCAGCCAAGATGAGGGAGCGGGGGCCAACGTCCTGACTTTC
.	TRBV20-1	TRBJ2-1	.	CSAVLAEKNNEQFF	TGCAGTGCAGTCCTAGCAGAAAAGAACAATGAGCAGTTCTTC
.	TRBV5-1	TRBJ2-1	TRBD1	CASSPPGQGKVNEQFF	TGCGCCAGCAGCCCCCCGGGACAGGGAAAAGTAAATGAGCAGTTCTTC
.	TRBV10-3	TRBJ1-1	TRBD1	CAIRDDRGDTEAFF	TGTGCCATCAGGGACGACAGGGGGGACACTGAAGCTTTCTTT
few	TRBV12-3/TRBV12-4	TRBJ1-3	TRBD1	CASSKGQGLTIYF	TGTGCCAGCAGCAAGGGACAGGGACTCACCATATATTTT
few	TRBV9	TRBJ2-7	TRBD2	CASSRGGRGEQYF	TGTGCCAGCAGCCGAGGCGGGAGAGGCGAGCAGTACTTC
many	TRBV3-1	TRBJ2-1	.	CASSPPFTRRPYNEQFF	TGTGCCAGCAGCCCCCCTTTTACGAGGCGCCCATACAATGAGCAGTTCTTC
.	TRBV13	TRBJ2-3	TRBD2	CASRPDLAGEPDTQYF	TGTGCCAGCAGGCCAGACTTAGCGGGCGAGCCAGATACGCAGTATTTT
.	TRBV9	TRBJ2-5	.	CASSVGPRHGQETQYF	TGTGCCAGCAGCGTAGGCCCCAGGCACGGTCAAGAGACCCAGTACTTC
many	TRBV5-1	TRBJ2-5	TRBD1	CASSLGSTGGLETQYF	TGCGCCAGCAGCTTGGGGTCGACAGGGGGCCTTGAGACCCAGTACTTC
.	TRBV20-1	TRBJ2-7	.	CSAGGTATSYEQHF	TGCAGTGCTGGAGGGACAGCCACGTCCTACGAGCAGCACTTC
many	TRBV7-8	TRBJ1-1	TRBD1	CASSFQDRANTEAFF	TGTGCCAGCAGCTTCCAGGACAGGGCAAACACTGAAGCTTTCTTT
few	TRBV10-2	TRBJ1-5	TRBD1	CASSATGATNQPQHF	TGCGCCAGCAGTGCCACAGGGGCAACTAATCAGCCCCAGCATTTT
few	TRBV20-1	TRBJ1-1	TRBD1	CSAPPMRGRNLKGSEAFF	TGCAGTGCCCCCCCGATGAGGGGGCGCAATCTAAAAGGCTCTGAAGCTTTCTTT
many	TRBV18	TRBJ1-3	.	CASFRDWGNTIYF	TGTGCCAGCTTCCGGGACTGGGGAAACACCATATATTTT
many	TRBV7-9	TRBJ2-1	TRBD2	CASSINSGRAYNEQFF	TGTGCCAGCAGCATAAATAGCGGGAGGGCCTACAATGAGCAGTTCTTC